These T cell receptor beta chains were read from a single sample in a study of T cells in Graves' hyperthyroidism and ophthalmopathy. MiXCR, applied by TCRdb to the multiplex PCR reads, yields one record per CDR3 protein. This sample carries roughly 350,000 distinct CDR3 sequences, about 14% of them seen once, and the ten largest clones take roughly 21%. Sequences were obtained from blood. The receptor set was obtained from a woman between 25 and 40 years old with Graves' ophthalmopathy. The CDR3 runs from the conserved cysteine through the conserved F or W. Fields, in order: J gene, clone size, V gene, D gene, CDR3 DNA, CDR3 protein. The D gene is left open where the match is weak. Where a row states a size, it is once, few, many or the class of an expanded clone; other rows omit it.

J: TRBJ2-7; size: .; V: TRBV4-2; D: TRBD2; DNA: TGTGCCAGCAGCCAAGCCGCACCTAGCGGGGGTGTTTACGAGCAGTACTTC; CDR3: CASSQAAPSGGVYEQYF
J: TRBJ1-5; size: many; V: TRBV6-1; D: .; DNA: TGTGCCAGCAGTCCGATTTGGCAGCCCCAGCATTTT; CDR3: CASSPIWQPQHF
J: TRBJ2-1; size: .; V: TRBV3-1; D: TRBD1; DNA: TGTGCCAGCAGCCAGACAGGGGGGGGTAAAAATGAGCAGTTCTTC; CDR3: CASSQTGGGKNEQFF
J: TRBJ2-2; size: many; V: TRBV7-3; D: .; DNA: TGTGCCAGCAGACCCGAGGCGGCCCATAGGACCGGGGAGCTGTTTTTT; CDR3: CASRPEAAHRTGELFF
J: TRBJ2-2; size: many; V: TRBV19; D: TRBD1; DNA: TGTGCCAGTAATCGACAGGGGCCGTACACCGGGGAGCTGTTTTTT; CDR3: CASNRQGPYTGELFF
J: TRBJ2-1; size: few; V: TRBV7-9; D: .; DNA: TGTGCCAGCAGCTTAGCAACTTTGGAGCAGTTCTTC; CDR3: CASSLATLEQFF
J: TRBJ1-5; size: .; V: TRBV28; D: .; DNA: TGTGCCAGCAGTTTGCGCGTAGGGGAGGGTGGCAATCAGCCCCAGCATTTT; CDR3: CASSLRVGEGGNQPQHF
J: TRBJ2-3; size: .; V: TRBV19; D: TRBD2; DNA: TGTGCCAGTAGTGCGGGGGGGCTATCAGATACGCAGTATTTT; CDR3: CASSAGGLSDTQYF
J: TRBJ2-7; size: many; V: TRBV20-1; D: TRBD2; DNA: TGCAGTGCTGGAGGGACTAGCGCCGAATACGAGCAGTACTTC; CDR3: CSAGGTSAEYEQYF
J: TRBJ1-2; size: many; V: TRBV2; D: .; DNA: TGTGCCAGCAGTGAAGGACAGACCTATGGCTACACCTTC; CDR3: CASSEGQTYGYTF
J: TRBJ1-3; size: few; V: TRBV15; D: .; DNA: TGTGCCACCAGCAGAGGAAAGGGACGGCCGAATGGAAACACCATATATTTT; CDR3: CATSRGKGRPNGNTIYF
J: TRBJ2-1; size: many; V: TRBV18; D: .; DNA: TGTGCCAGCTCAACCAGCCGTTCACCTCTTGAGCAGTTCTTC; CDR3: CASSTSRSPLEQFF
J: TRBJ2-3; size: few; V: TRBV7-2; D: TRBD2; DNA: TGTGCCAGCAGCCCGGGACTAGCGGGGGAAACAGATACGCAGTATTTT; CDR3: CASSPGLAGETDTQYF
J: TRBJ2-1; size: .; V: TRBV7-2; D: .; DNA: TGTGCCAGCAGCTTATTGGGTCAGTTAGCCTACAATGAGCAGTTCTTC; CDR3: CASSLLGQLAYNEQFF
J: TRBJ2-2; size: many; V: TRBV12-3/TRBV12-4; D: .; DNA: TGTGCCAGCACCTGGATCTCGAGCACCGGGGAGCTGTTTTTT; CDR3: CASTWISSTGELFF
J: TRBJ2-3; size: many; V: TRBV9; D: TRBD1; DNA: TGTGCCAGCAGCGTCAGGGGGTCGGAGGCAGATACGCAGTATTTT; CDR3: CASSVRGSEADTQYF
J: TRBJ2-5; size: many; V: TRBV7-9; D: .; DNA: TGTGCCAGCAGCCCCTACCCTGGCAACTCGAGGGAGACCCAGTACTTC; CDR3: CASSPYPGNSRETQYF
J: TRBJ2-7; size: many; V: TRBV2; D: .; DNA: TGTGCCAGCAGTGAAGAGGGGAGAGGGGTCGCCGAGCAGTACTTC; CDR3: CASSEEGRGVAEQYF
J: TRBJ2-7; size: .; V: TRBV25-1; D: .; DNA: TGTGCCAGCATGATGGGGGTCGAGCAGTACTTC; CDR3: CASMMGVEQYF
J: TRBJ1-2; size: many; V: TRBV27; D: .; DNA: TGTGCCAGCAGAACCGGGCGGGGGTTGGACTATGGCTACACCTTC; CDR3: CASRTGRGLDYGYTF
J: TRBJ2-1; size: few; V: TRBV5-8; D: TRBD1; DNA: TGTGCCAGCAGCTTCATCTGGGACAGGGGGCGAAGCGGGGGCCGCAATGAGCAGTTCTTC; CDR3: CASSFIWDRGRSGGRNEQFF
J: TRBJ2-1; size: .; V: TRBV27; D: .; DNA: TGTGCCAGCAGTTACGACGGGGCTTCCTACAATGAGCAGTTCTTC; CDR3: CASSYDGASYNEQFF
J: TRBJ1-2; size: few; V: TRBV15; D: TRBD1; DNA: TGTGCCACCAGCAGAGATCCAAGACAGGGATACGGCTACACCTTC; CDR3: CATSRDPRQGYGYTF
J: TRBJ2-1; size: many; V: TRBV11-3; D: TRBD1; DNA: TGTGCCAGCAGCTCGCAGGGGACAGGCAATGAGCAGTTCTTC; CDR3: CASSSQGTGNEQFF
J: TRBJ1-1; size: few; V: TRBV28; D: .; DNA: TGTGCCAGCAGACTCAGGTTGGACACTGAAGCTTTCTTT; CDR3: CASRLRLDTEAFF
J: TRBJ2-3; size: .; V: TRBV7-3; D: TRBD2; DNA: TGTGCCAGCAGCTTACGTTCGACTAGCGGGAGCTTCGGCACAGATACGCAGTATTTT; CDR3: CASSLRSTSGSFGTDTQYF
J: TRBJ1-4; size: few; V: TRBV7-9; D: .; DNA: TGTGCCAGCAGCCTATTGACAGACCTGACAGGCGAAAAACTGTTTTTT; CDR3: CASSLLTDLTGEKLFF
J: TRBJ2-6; size: many; V: TRBV6-4; D: TRBD2; DNA: TGTGCCAGCAGTGACGGGGGGGGCTCTGGGGCCAACGTCCTGACTTTC; CDR3: CASSDGGGSGANVLTF
J: TRBJ1-2; size: many; V: TRBV5-6; D: TRBD1; DNA: TGTGCCAGCGGTCGACAGGGGCTCTATGGCTACACCTTC; CDR3: CASGRQGLYGYTF
J: TRBJ1-2; size: many; V: TRBV28; D: .; DNA: TGTGCCAGCAACCCCTCGTATCTAGAGGGCTACACCTTC; CDR3: CASNPSYLEGYTF